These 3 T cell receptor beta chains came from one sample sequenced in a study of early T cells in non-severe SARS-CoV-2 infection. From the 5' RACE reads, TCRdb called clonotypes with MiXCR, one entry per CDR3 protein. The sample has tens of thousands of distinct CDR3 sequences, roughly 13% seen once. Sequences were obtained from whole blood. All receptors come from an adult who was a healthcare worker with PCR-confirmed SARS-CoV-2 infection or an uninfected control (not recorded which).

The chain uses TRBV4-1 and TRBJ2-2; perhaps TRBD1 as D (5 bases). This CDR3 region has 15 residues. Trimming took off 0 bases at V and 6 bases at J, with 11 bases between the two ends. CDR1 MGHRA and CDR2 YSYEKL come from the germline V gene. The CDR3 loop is CASSQEGEGSGELFF. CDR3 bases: TGCGCCAGCAGCCAAGAAGGGGAAGGTTCCGGGGAGCTGTTTTTT.

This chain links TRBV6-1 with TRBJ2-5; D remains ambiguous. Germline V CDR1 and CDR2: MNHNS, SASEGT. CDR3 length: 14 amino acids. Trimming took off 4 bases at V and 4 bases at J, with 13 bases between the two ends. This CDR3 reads CASSVRSDGETQYF. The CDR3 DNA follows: TGTGCCAGCAGTGTTAGGTCGGATGGAGAGACCCAGTACTTC.

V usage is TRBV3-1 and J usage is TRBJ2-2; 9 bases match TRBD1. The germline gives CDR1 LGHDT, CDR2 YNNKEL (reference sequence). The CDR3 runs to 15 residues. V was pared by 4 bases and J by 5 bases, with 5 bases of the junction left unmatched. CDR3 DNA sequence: TGTGCCAGCAGCCCCCGGGACAGGGATACCGGGGAGCTGTTTTTT. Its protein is CASSPRDRDTGELFF.